This TCR beta chain emerged from a study of tumor-infiltrating lymphocytes in localized non-small cell lung cancer. This clone was observed a few times. Antigen specificity is unknown. Clones were read by immunoSEQ multiplex PCR, and TCRdb kept only the in-frame ones, dropping some. Altogether more than 3,500 clones are present, over 45% being singletons, with the ten largest covering about 13%. The germline CDR1 and CDR2 sequences are MNHEY and SVGAGI. Trimming shortened V by 6 bases and J by 3 bases, and 13 bases separated the two germline ends. The CDR3 covers 14 residues. General study results and limits: Not all patients were TCR sequenced, owing to tissue quantity.

Sequencing was carried out using uninvolved lung tissue not adjacent to the tumor. The chain links TRBV6-5 to TRBJ2-3; D gene uncertain. This sequence originates from a human donor with non-small cell lung cancer. Here the CDR3 reads CASRYGPWTDTQYF. CDR3 DNA: TGTGCCAGCAGGTACGGGCCTTGGACAGATACGCAGTATTTT.